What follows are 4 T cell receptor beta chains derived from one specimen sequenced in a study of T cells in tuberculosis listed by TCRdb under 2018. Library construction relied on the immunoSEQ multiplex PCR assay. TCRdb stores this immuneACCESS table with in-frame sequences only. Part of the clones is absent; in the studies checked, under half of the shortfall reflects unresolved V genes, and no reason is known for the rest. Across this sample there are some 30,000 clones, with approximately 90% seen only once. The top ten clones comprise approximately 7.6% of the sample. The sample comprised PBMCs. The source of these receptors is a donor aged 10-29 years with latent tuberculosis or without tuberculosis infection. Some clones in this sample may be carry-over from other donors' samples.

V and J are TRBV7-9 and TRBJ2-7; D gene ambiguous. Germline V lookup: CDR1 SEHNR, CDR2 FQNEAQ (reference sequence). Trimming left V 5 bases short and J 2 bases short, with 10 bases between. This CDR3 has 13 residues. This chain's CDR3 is CASSRLDPYEQYF. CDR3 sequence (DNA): TGTGCCAGCAGCCGACTCGATCCCTACGAGCAGTACTTC.

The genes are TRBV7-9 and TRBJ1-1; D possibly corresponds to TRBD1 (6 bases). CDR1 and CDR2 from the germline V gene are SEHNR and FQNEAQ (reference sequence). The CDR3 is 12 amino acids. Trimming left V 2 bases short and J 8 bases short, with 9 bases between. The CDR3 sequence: CASSLLQGEAFF. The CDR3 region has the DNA TGTGCCAGCAGCTTACTCCAGGGGGAAGCTTTCTTT.

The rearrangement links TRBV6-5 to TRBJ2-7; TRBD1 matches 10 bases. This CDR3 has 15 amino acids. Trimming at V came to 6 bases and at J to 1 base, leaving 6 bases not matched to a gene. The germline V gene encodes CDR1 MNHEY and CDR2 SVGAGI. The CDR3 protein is CASRRDRGPSYEQYF. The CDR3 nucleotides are TGTGCCAGCAGGAGAGACAGGGGGCCGTCCTACGAGCAGTACTTC.

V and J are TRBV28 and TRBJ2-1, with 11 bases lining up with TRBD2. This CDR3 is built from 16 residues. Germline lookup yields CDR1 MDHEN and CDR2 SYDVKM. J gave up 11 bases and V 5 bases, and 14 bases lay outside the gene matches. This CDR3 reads CASSQPTLAGGIKQFF. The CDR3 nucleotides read TGTGCCAGCAGTCAACCGACCCTAGCGGGAGGTATAAAGCAGTTCTTC.